One and the same sample provided the 10 T cell receptor beta chains below, sequenced in a study of shared clonotypes between healthy human individuals. Produced via immunoSEQ multiplex PCR; TCRdb's table is partial and in-frame only. This table has approximately 640,000 clones, around 72% appearing once. Sequences were obtained from memory CD4+ T cells sorted from blood. Sample subset: CD45RA-negative fraction. The receptors stem from a woman in her twenties or thirties in good health.

The gene calls are TRBV5-4 and TRBJ2-3; TRBD2 aligns across 15 bases. The CDR3 is made up of 17 amino acids. Germline trimming cut 5 bases from V and 5 bases from J; bases unmatched to any gene: 9. Germline loops: CDR1 SGHNT, CDR2 YYREEE (reference sequence). This chain's CDR3 is CASSRTSGRAQGDTQYF. The CDR3 DNA reads TGTGCCAGCAGTCGGACTAGCGGGAGGGCCCAGGGAGATACGCAGTATTTT.

The chain is built from TRBV18 and TRBJ1-5; 10 bases are a match to TRBD1. From germline, CDR1 is KGHSH and CDR2 LQKENI. The V and J ends lost 5 bases and 6 bases, in that order; junction bases with no gene match: 7. CDR3 length: 15 residues. The CDR3 sequence: CASSSGTGAGQPQHF. The DNA for the CDR3 is TGTGCCAGCTCATCCGGGACAGGGGCCGGTCAGCCCCAGCATTTT.

V is TRBV5-4 and J is TRBJ2-2, with 7 nucleotides matching TRBD2. CDR3 size: 16 residues. Trimming at V came to 4 bases and at J to 0 bases, leaving 6 bases not matched to a gene. Germline loops: CDR1 SGHNT, CDR2 YYREEE (reference sequence). The CDR3 loop is CASSPQAGANTGELFF. The CDR3 coding sequence is TGTGCCAGCAGCCCACAGGCGGGAGCGAACACCGGGGAGCTGTTTTTT.

A few counts support this clone. The genes are TRBV28 and TRBJ2-1; TRBD2 matches at 10 bases. CDR3 length: 17 residues. Germline trimming cut 3 bases from V and 7 bases from J; bases unmatched to any gene: 12. The germline V gene encodes CDR1 MDHEN and CDR2 SYDVKM. Here the CDR3 reads CASSFMGSASGSNEQFF. The CDR3 DNA is TGTGCCAGCAGTTTTATGGGATCGGCTAGCGGGAGTAATGAGCAGTTCTTC.

V is TRBV7-9 and J is TRBJ2-7; D is unresolved. V dropped 2 bases and J dropped 2 bases, with 10 bases sitting between them. The CDR3 is 14 residues long. CDR1 is SEHNR and CDR2 is FQNEAQ in the germline V gene (reference sequence). Here the CDR3 reads CASSLYGSPYEQYF. Written as DNA, the CDR3 is TGTGCCAGCAGCTTATACGGTTCGCCCTACGAGCAGTACTTC.

This chain connects TRBV18 to TRBJ2-6; 10 positions match TRBD1. V dropped 4 bases and J dropped 2; count of bases not matched to a gene: 8. The CDR3 is 18 amino acids. The V gene's germline CDR1 is KGHSH and CDR2 LQKENI. The CDR3 loop is CASSRTPGQGTGANVLTF. For the CDR3, the DNA is TGTGCCAGCTCACGAACCCCGGGACAGGGGACTGGGGCCAACGTCCTGACTTTC.

This chain connects TRBV19 to TRBJ2-7; 7 bases map to TRBD2. The CDR3 runs 15 residues. The J segment lost 0 bases and the V segment lost 7 bases, leaving 9 bases of the junction unmatched. Germline V CDR1 and CDR2: LNHDA, SQIVND (reference sequence). The DNA of the CDR3 is TGTGCCAGTACCCCTAGCGGCCCAAGCTCCTACGAGCAGTACTTC. Its protein product is CASTPSGPSSYEQYF.

The chain joins TRBV5-1 to TRBJ2-1; 9 nucleotides match TRBD2. The ends lost 4 bases at V and 1 base at J; junction bases unmatched: 12. The CDR3 has 18 residues. Germline values: CDR1 SGHRS, CDR2 YFSETQ. In DNA form, the CDR3 reads TGCGCCAGCAGCCTTGATTTTAGCGGGAGAGGGTCCTACAATGAGCAGTTCTTC. It is translated as CASSLDFSGRGSYNEQFF. Full variable domain (remainder filled in from reference TRBV5-1 and TRBJ2-1): KAGVTQTPRYLIKTRGQQVTLSCSPISGHRSVSWYQQTPGQGLQFLFEYFSETQRNKGNFPGRFSGRQFSNSRSEMNVSTLELGDSALYLCASSLDFSGRGSYNEQFFGPGTRLTVL.

This clone was detected many times. This chain links TRBV10-2 with TRBJ2-1; no firm D call. V shed 1 base and J shed 9 bases, with 10 bases lying between them. CDR3 length: 13 amino acids. The germline gives CDR1 WSHSY, CDR2 SAAADI. Written as DNA, the CDR3 is TGCGCCAGCAGTGAGTTCGAGCACGGTGAGCAGTTCTTC. Residues: CASSEFEHGEQFF.

The chain employs TRBV27 and TRBJ1-1; 12 bases are shared with TRBD1. CDR3 length: 14 amino acids. V lost 9 bases to trimming and J lost 7 bases; unmatched junction nucleotides: 9. Germline CDR1 reads MNHEY; CDR2 reads SMNVEV (reference sequence). Here the CDR3 reads CASKGDRGLGEAFF. For the CDR3, the DNA is TGTGCCAGTAAGGGGGACAGGGGGCTGGGTGAAGCTTTCTTT.